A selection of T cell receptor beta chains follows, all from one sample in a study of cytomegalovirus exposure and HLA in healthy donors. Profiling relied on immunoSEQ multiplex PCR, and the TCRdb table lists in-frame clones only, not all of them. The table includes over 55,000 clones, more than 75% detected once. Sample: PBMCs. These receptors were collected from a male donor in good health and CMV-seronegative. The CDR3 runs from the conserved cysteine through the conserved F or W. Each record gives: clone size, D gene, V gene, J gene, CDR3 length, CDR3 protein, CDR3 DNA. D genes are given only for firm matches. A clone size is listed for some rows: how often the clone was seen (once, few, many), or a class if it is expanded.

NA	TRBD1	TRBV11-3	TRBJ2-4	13	CASSVDRGNIQYF	TGTGCCAGCAGCGTCGACAGGGGAAACATTCAGTACTTC
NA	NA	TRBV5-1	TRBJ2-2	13	CASSLAGIGELFF	TGCGCCAGCAGCTTGGCGGGGATCGGGGAGCTGTTTTTT
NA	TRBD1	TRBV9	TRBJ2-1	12	CASSGNRGEQFF	TGTGCCAGCAGCGGGAACAGGGGTGAGCAGTTCTTC
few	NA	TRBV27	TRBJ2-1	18	CASSFERKFRSSYNEQFF	TGTGCCAGCAGTTTCGAAAGGAAGTTTCGGAGCTCCTACAATGAGCAGTTCTTC
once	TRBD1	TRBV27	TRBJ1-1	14	CASSFLTGGTEAFF	TGTGCCAGCAGTTTTCTGACAGGGGGCACTGAAGCTTTCTTT
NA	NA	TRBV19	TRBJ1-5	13	CASSRDRNQPQHF	TGTGCCAGTAGTAGAGACAGGAATCAGCCCCAGCATTTT
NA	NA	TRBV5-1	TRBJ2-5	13	CASSLGSGETQYF	TGCGCCAGCAGCTTGGGATCGGGGGAGACCCAGTACTTC
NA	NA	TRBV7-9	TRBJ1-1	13	CASSYRVGTEAFF	TGTGCCAGCAGCTACAGGGTAGGGACTGAAGCTTTCTTT
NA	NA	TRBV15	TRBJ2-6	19	CATSRDWGEGGSGANVLTF	TGTGCCACCAGCAGAGATTGGGGGGAAGGTGGGTCTGGGGCCAACGTCCTGACTTTC
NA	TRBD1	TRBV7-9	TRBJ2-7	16	CASSLANRGFRYEQYF	TGTGCCAGCAGCTTAGCGAACAGGGGGTTCCGCTACGAGCAGTACTTC
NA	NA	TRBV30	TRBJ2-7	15	CAWSVPPARGHEQYF	TGTGCCTGGAGTGTACCCCCGGCCAGGGGCCACGAGCAGTACTTC
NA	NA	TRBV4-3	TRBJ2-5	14	CASSQNREGETQYF	TGCGCCAGCAGCCAGAACAGGGAAGGGGAGACCCAGTACTTC
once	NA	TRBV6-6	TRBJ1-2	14	CASVDGDGSGGYTF	TGTGCCAGCGTCGACGGAGATGGGAGTGGAGGCTACACCTTC
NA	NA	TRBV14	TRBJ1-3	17	CASSPRGGTISGNTIYF	TGTGCCAGCAGCCCAAGGGGCGGAACCATCTCTGGAAACACCATATATTTT
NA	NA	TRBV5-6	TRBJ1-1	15	CASSSITRGNTEAFF	TGTGCCAGCAGCTCCATAACCCGGGGGAACACTGAAGCTTTCTTT
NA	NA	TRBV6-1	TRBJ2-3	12	CASTPGPDTQYF	TGTGCCAGCACACCGGGTCCAGATACGCAGTATTTT
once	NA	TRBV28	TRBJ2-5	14	CASTLGGLQETQYF	TGTGCCAGCACCCTTGGCGGGCTCCAAGAGACCCAGTACTTC
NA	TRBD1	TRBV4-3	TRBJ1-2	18	CASSQKLGTGNADYGYTF	TGCGCCAGCAGCCAAAAACTGGGGACAGGGAACGCTGACTATGGCTACACCTTC
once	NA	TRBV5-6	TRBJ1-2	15	CASSLIYLANYGYTF	TGTGCCAGCAGCTTGATATATTTAGCTAACTATGGCTACACCTTC
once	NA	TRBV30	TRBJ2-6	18	CAWSAFLSIRSGANVLTF	TGTGCCTGGAGCGCCTTTTTGAGCATCCGCTCTGGGGCCAACGTCCTGACTTTC
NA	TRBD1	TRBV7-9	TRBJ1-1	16	CASSPGTGGIGTEAFF	TGTGCCAGCAGCCCCGGGACAGGGGGCATCGGCACTGAAGCTTTCTTT
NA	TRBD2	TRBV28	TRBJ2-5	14	CASTLAGGEETQYF	TGTGCCAGCACCCTAGCGGGGGGAGAAGAGACCCAGTACTTC
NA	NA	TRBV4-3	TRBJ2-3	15	CASSQEGRRTDTQYF	TGCGCCAGCAGCCAAGAGGGGCGACGCACAGATACGCAGTATTTT
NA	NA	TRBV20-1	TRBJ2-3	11	CSAHLGDTQYF	TGCAGTGCCCACCTCGGGGATACGCAGTATTTT
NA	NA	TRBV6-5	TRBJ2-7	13	CASSSGPPYEQYF	TGTGCCAGCAGTTCAGGCCCACCCTACGAGCAGTACTTC
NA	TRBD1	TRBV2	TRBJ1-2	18	CASSEGTGALLGDYGYTF	TGTGCCAGCAGTGAGGGGACAGGGGCCCTACTTGGGGACTATGGCTACACCTTC
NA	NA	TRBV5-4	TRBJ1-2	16	CASSLAGRRPEVGYTF	TGTGCCAGCAGCTTGGCAGGGAGGAGGCCTGAGGTTGGCTACACCTTC
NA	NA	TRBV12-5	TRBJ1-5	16	CASGLVATGGNQPQHF	TGTGCTAGTGGTTTGGTAGCGACGGGGGGGAATCAGCCCCAGCATTTT
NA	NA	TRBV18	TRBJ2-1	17	CASSPPGLWSSYNEQFF	TGTGCCAGCTCACCGCCGGGACTTTGGAGCTCCTACAATGAGCAGTTCTTC
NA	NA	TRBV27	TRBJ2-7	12	CARPGKPYEQYF	TGTGCCAGGCCAGGAAAACCCTACGAGCAGTACTTC
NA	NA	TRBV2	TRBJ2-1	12	CASSERAYEQFF	TGTGCCAGCAGTGAACGAGCTTATGAGCAGTTCTTC
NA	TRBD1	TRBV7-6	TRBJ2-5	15	CASSLGTGLWETQYF	TGTGCCAGCAGCTTGGGGACAGGGTTGTGGGAGACCCAGTACTTC
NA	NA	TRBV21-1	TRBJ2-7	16	CASSKGRSGEAYEQYF	TGTGCCAGCAGCAAAGGACGTTCAGGGGAAGCGTACGAGCAGTACTTC
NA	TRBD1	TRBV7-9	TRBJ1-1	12	CSSSTQGAGAFF	TGTTCCAGCAGCACCCAGGGGGCCGGGGCTTTCTTT
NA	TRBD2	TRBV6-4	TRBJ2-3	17	CASSDSSLAGAGDTQYF	TGTGCCAGCAGTGACTCTTCATTAGCGGGGGCGGGAGATACGCAGTATTTT
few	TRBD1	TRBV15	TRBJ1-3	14	CATSRGDSRNTIYF	TGTGCCACCAGCAGAGGGGACAGCAGAAACACCATATATTTT
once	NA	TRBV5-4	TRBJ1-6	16	CASSLGGISYNSPLHF	TGTGCCAGCAGCTTGGGCGGAATTTCCTATAATTCACCCCTCCACTTT
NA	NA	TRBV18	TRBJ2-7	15	CASSPPSGAARWQYF	TGTGCCAGCTCCCCGCCCAGTGGTGCCGCCCGATGGCAGTACTTC
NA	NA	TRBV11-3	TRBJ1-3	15	CASSPSSAAGNTIYF	TGTGCCAGCAGCCCGTCCAGTGCCGCTGGAAACACCATATATTTT
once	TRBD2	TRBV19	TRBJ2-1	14	CASSEPGGYNEQFF	TGTGCCAGTAGTGAACCCGGGGGGTACAATGAGCAGTTCTTC
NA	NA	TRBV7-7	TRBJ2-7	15	CASSLAIGSSYEQYF	TGTGCCAGCAGCTTAGCAATTGGGAGCTCCTACGAGCAGTACTTC
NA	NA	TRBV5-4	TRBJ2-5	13	CASSFGRGETQYF	TGTGCCAGCAGCTTTGGCCGGGGGGAGACCCAGTACTTC
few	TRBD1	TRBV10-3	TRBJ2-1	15	CAISPGQGSYNEQFF	TGTGCCATCAGCCCGGGACAGGGCTCCTACAATGAGCAGTTCTTC
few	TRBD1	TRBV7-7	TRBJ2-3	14	CASSRGQGTDTQYF	TGTGCCAGCAGCCGAGGACAGGGCACAGATACGCAGTATTTT
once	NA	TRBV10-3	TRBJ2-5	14	CAISESGQQETQYF	TGTGCCATCAGTGAGTCAGGACAGCAAGAGACCCAGTACTTC
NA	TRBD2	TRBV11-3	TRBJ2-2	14	CASSSGLEGGELFF	TGTGCCAGCAGCTCGGGACTAGAGGGCGGGGAGCTGTTTTTT
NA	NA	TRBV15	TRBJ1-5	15	CATSRSADNNQPQHF	TGTGCCACCAGCAGATCAGCGGATAACAATCAGCCCCAGCATTTT
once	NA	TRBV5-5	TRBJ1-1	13	CASSLGVGTEAFF	TGTGCCAGCAGCTTGGGAGTCGGGACTGAAGCTTTCTTT
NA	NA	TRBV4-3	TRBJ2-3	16	CASSQDTGAITDTQYF	TGCGCCAGCAGCCAGGACACAGGAGCGATCACAGATACGCAGTATTTT
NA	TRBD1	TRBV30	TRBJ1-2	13	CACDRGHFYGYTF	TGTGCCTGTGACAGGGGGCATTTCTATGGCTACACCTTC
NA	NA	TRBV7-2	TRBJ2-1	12	CASSLGTEGQFF	TGTGCCAGCAGCTTAGGGACTGAAGGGCAGTTCTTC